One and the same sample provided the 4 T cell receptor beta chains below, sequenced in a study of cytomegalovirus exposure and HLA in healthy donors. 60 Vbeta and 13 Jbeta primers were used in PCR. Generated by immunoSEQ multiplex PCR, the TCRdb table keeps only in-frame clones and is missing some. The table has around 150,000 clones, around 69% seen once; the top ten hold under 3.5%. Material for sequencing was PBMCs. The receptors were sampled from a young woman in good health and CMV-seronegative.

A word on this clone: Germline is not matched at one junction end, which may reflect a read error. Different DNA sequences within this sample yield the same CDR3. The V and J genes are TRBV7-9 and TRBJ2-7; no clear D. CDR1 and CDR2 (germline): SEHNR, FQNEAQ (reference sequence). The CDR3 consists of 12 residues. DNA for the CDR3: TGCGCCAGCAGCTCCGAGACCTACGAGCAGTACTTC. Residues: CASSSETYEQYF.

The chain uses TRBV27 and TRBJ1-1; D gene ambiguous. CDR1 MNHEY and CDR2 SMNVEV come from the germline V gene (reference sequence). V was shortened by 2 bases and J by 1 base, with 8 bases between the two germline ends. This CDR3 region has 14 residues. CDR3 bases: TGTGCCAGCAGTTTACGGGAGGGGAACACTGAAGCTTTCTTT. Translating gives CASSLREGNTEAFF.

V and J are TRBV19 and TRBJ1-4; possible D gene TRBD1, 5 bases. Germline V gives CDR1 LNHDA, CDR2 SQIVND (reference sequence). V gave up 8 bases and J gave up 4 bases, with 11 bases separating them. The CDR3 runs to 13 residues. Here the CDR3 DNA reads TGTGCCAGTGCGCAGGGAAGTAATGAAAAACTGTTTTTT. Encoded protein: CASAQGSNEKLFF. Full variable domain (rest looked up from reference TRBV19 and TRBJ1-4): DGGITQSPKYLFRKEGQNVTLSCEQNLNHDAMYWYRQDPGQGLRLIYYSQIVNDFQKGDIAEGYSVSREKKESFPLTVTSAQKNPTAFYLCASAQGSNEKLFFGSGTQLSVL.

J is TRBJ1-5 and V is TRBV7-9; D is ambiguous. In germline, CDR1 is SEHNR, CDR2 FQNEAQ (reference sequence). CDR3 length equals 14 residues. Between the trimmed V and J ends, which lost 5 bases and 0 bases, there was a span of 8 bases. CDR3 DNA: TGTGCCAGCAGCACAGACCATAGCAATCAGCCCCAGCATTTT. The encoded protein is CASSTDHSNQPQHF.